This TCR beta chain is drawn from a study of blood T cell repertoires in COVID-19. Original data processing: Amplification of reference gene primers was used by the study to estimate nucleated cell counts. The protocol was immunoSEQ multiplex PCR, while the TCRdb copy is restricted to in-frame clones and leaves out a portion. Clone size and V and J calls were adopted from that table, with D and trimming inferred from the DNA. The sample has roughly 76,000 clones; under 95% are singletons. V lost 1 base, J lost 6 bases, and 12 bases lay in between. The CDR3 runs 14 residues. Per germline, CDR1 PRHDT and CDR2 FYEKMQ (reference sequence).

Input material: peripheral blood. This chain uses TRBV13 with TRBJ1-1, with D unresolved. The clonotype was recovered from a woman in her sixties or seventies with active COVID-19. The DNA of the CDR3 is TGTGCCAGCAGCTTAGCGCGGAGCAACCCTGAAGCTTTCTTT. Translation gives CASSLARSNPEAFF.